This T cell receptor (beta chain) derives from a study of blood T cell repertoires in COVID-19. The germline V gene encodes CDR1 SGDLS and CDR2 YYNGEE. V gave up 2 bases and J gave up 2 bases, with 7 bases separating them. The CDR3 has 13 amino acids. The data were produced by immunoSEQ multiplex PCR, yet TCRdb's version contains in-frame clones alone and is incomplete. The sample contains roughly 300,000 clones, 80% to 95% of which appear only once. The source is a woman in her 30s with COVID-19, enrolled during active disease. The V call is TRBV9, the J call TRBJ1-2; D unclear. Source material: peripheral blood. The CDR3 is CASSVLQNYGYTF. The CDR3 DNA follows: TGTGCCAGCAGCGTTCTACAGAACTATGGCTACACCTTC.